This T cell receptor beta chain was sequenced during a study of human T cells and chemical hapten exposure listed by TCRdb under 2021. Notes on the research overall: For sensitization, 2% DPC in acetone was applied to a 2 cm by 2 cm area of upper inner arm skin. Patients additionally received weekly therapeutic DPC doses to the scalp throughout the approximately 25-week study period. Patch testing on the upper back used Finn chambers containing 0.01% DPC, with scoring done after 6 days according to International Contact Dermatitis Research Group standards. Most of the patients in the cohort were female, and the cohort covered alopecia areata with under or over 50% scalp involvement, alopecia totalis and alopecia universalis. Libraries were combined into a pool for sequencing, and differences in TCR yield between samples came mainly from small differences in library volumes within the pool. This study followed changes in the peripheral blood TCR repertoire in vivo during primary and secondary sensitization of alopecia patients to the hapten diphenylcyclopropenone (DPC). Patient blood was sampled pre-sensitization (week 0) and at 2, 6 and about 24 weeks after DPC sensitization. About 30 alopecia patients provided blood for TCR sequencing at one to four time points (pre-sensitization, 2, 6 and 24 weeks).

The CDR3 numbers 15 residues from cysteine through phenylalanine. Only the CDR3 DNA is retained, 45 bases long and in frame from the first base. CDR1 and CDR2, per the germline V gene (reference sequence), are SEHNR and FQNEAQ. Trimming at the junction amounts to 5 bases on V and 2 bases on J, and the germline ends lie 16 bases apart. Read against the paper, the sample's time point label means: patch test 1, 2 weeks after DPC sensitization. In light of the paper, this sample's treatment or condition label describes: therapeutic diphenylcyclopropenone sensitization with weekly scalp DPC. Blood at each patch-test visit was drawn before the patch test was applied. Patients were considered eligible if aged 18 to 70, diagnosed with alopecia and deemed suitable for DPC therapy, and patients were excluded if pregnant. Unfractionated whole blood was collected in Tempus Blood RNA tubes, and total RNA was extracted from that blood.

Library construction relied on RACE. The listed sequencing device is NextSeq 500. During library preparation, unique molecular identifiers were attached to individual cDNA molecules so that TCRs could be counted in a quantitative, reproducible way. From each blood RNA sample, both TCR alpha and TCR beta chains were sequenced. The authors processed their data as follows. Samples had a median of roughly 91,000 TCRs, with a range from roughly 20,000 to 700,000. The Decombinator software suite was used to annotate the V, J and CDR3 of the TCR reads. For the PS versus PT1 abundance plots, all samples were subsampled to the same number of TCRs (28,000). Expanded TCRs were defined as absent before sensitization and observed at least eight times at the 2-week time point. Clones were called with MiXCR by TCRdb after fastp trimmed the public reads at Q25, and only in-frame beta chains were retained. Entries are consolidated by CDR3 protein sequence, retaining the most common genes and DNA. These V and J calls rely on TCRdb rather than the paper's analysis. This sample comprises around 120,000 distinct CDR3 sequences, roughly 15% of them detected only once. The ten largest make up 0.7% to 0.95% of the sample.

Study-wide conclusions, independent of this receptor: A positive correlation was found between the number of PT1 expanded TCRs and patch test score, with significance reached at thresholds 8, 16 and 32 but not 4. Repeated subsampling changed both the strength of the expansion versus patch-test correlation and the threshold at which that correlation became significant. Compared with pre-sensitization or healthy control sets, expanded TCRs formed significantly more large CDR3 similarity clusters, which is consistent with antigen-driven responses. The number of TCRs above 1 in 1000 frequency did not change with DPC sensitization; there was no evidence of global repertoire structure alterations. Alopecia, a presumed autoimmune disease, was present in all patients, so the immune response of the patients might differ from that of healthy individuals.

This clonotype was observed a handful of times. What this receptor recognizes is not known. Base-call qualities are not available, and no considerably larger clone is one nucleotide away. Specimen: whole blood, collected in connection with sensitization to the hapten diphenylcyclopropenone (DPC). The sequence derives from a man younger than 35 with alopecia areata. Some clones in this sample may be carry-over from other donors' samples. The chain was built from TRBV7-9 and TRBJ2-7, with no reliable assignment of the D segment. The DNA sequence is TGTGCCAGCAGCCCGGGTCACAGCTTACCCTACGAGCAGTACTTC. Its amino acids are CASSPGHSLPYEQYF.